A selection of T cell receptor beta chains follows, all from one sample in a study of blood T cells in healthy people across ages. TCRdb re-called the 5' RACE reads through MiXCR, storing one row per CDR3 protein. The sample yields around 990,000 distinct CDR3 sequences, roughly two fifths seen once. The specimen sequenced was blood. The origin of the receptors is a man aged 18 to 30 in good health. Both conserved end residues are part of each CDR3. D genes are given only for firm matches. Clone size is given for some rows only: seen once, a few or many times, or a class if the clone is expanded.

V gene	D gene	J gene	clone size	CDR3 length	CDR3 protein	CDR3 DNA
TRBV20-1	NA	TRBJ1-1	once	13	CSARAGGTTEAFF	TGCAGTGCTAGGGCGGGTGGCACCACTGAAGCTTTCTTT
TRBV4-2	NA	TRBJ2-2	few	16	CASSQDRQDDTGELFF	TGTGCCAGCAGCCAAGATCGGCAGGACGACACCGGGGAGCTGTTTTTT
TRBV4-3	TRBD2	TRBJ2-1	few	16	CASSHPSGGAGNEQFF	TGCGCCAGCAGCCACCCAAGCGGGGGGGCGGGTAATGAGCAGTTCTTC
TRBV15	NA	TRBJ1-5	many	15	CATSRDPGSNQPQHF	TGTGCCACCAGCAGAGATCCGGGGAGCAATCAGCCCCAGCATTTT
TRBV7-6	NA	TRBJ2-3	NA	15	CASSRSAVEADTQYF	TGTGCCAGCAGCCGGTCCGCCGTTGAGGCAGATACGCAGTATTTT
TRBV9	TRBD2	TRBJ2-7	NA	16	CASSVEAGGLSNEQYF	TGTGCCAGCAGCGTAGAGGCGGGGGGGCTGTCCAATGAGCAGTACTTC
TRBV20-1	NA	TRBJ1-2	once	13	CSAVWERGYGYTF	TGCAGTGCGGTGTGGGAGAGGGGCTATGGCTACACCTTC
TRBV9	TRBD2	TRBJ2-7	few	18	CASSVPGTSGGSYNEQYF	TGTGCCAGCAGCGTACCCGGGACTAGCGGGGGATCCTACAATGAGCAGTACTTC
TRBV28	NA	TRBJ1-4	few	17	CASSPSRWGRPNEKLFF	TGTGCCAGCAGCCCCTCACGGTGGGGTCGCCCTAATGAAAAACTGTTTTTT
TRBV4-2	NA	TRBJ2-2	few	17	CASSQGPTGPNTGELFF	TGTGCCAGCAGCCAAGGCCCGACGGGACCGAACACCGGGGAGCTGTTTTTT
TRBV29-1	NA	TRBJ2-5	NA	14	CSVEKCTGGETQYF	TGCAGCGTTGAAAAGTGTACAGGAGGAGAGACCCAGTACTTC
TRBV12-3/TRBV12-4	NA	TRBJ2-7	NA	16	CASSLGWNRAIDEQYF	TGTGCCAGCAGTTTAGGATGGAACAGGGCTATCGATGAGCAGTACTTC
TRBV10-3	TRBD1	TRBJ2-7	NA	13	CAISWGTGYEQYF	TGTGCCATCAGCTGGGGGACAGGGTACGAGCAGTACTTC
TRBV6-6	NA	TRBJ1-5	few	15	CASSYSGQGDQPQHF	TGTGCCAGCAGTTACTCTGGTCAGGGAGATCAGCCCCAGCATTTT
TRBV7-9	NA	TRBJ2-5	NA	12	CTSSSLEGTQYF	TGTACCAGCAGCTCCTTAGAAGGGACCCAGTACTTC
TRBV13	TRBD2	TRBJ2-1	few	17	CASSGRLAGDSYNEQFF	TGTGCCAGCAGCGGTAGACTAGCGGGGGACTCCTACAATGAGCAGTTCTTC
TRBV29-1	NA	TRBJ2-6	NA	12	CSVGRGANVLTF	TGCAGCGTTGGCCGGGGGGCCAACGTCCTGACTTTC
TRBV7-2	NA	TRBJ1-4	few	15	CASSRQSGESRKLFF	TGTGCCAGCAGCCGGCAGTCAGGGGAGTCTCGAAAACTGTTTTTT
TRBV10-3	NA	TRBJ2-3	many	14	CAISEAREADTQYF	TGTGCCATCAGTGAGGCCAGGGAGGCAGATACGCAGTATTTT
TRBV4-1	NA	TRBJ2-1	NA	16	CASSRSGTDPYNEQFF	TGCGCCAGCAGCCGATCCGGGACGGACCCCTACAATGAGCAGTTCTTC
TRBV29-1	TRBD1	TRBJ2-3	few	13	CSARTGLTDTQYF	TGCAGCGCCAGGACAGGCCTCACAGATACGCAGTATTTT
TRBV27	NA	TRBJ2-3	NA	14	CASSLWLPTDTQYF	TGTGCCAGCAGTTTATGGCTCCCCACAGATACGCAGTATTTT
TRBV12-5	TRBD1	TRBJ1-2	few	19	CASGLPPGTGSFRGYGYTF	TGTGCTAGTGGTTTGCCCCCCGGGACAGGGTCTTTTCGAGGCTATGGCTACACCTTC
TRBV20-1	NA	TRBJ1-5	NA	13	CGAPSTGNQPQHF	TGCGGTGCGCCATCAACAGGCAATCAGCCCCAGCATTTT
TRBV5-4	TRBD2	TRBJ2-5	NA	15	CASSRSGEAYSEQYF	TGTGCCAGCAGCCGTAGCGGGGAAGCCTACAGTGAGCAGTACTTC
TRBV7-2	NA	TRBJ1-5	few	17	CASSSRAALNSNQPQHF	TGTGCCAGCAGCTCCCGGGCCGCCCTGAATAGCAATCAGCCCCAGCATTTT
TRBV30	TRBD1	TRBJ1-6	NA	15	CAWSRAGQANSPLHF	TGTGCCTGGAGCCGCGCCGGACAGGCAAATTCACCCCTCCACTTT
TRBV7-9	NA	TRBJ2-5	few	13	CASSLAGYETQYF	TGTGCCAGCAGCCTCGCGGGTTATGAGACCCAGTACTTC
TRBV4-3	NA	TRBJ2-5	NA	15	CASSQDQAGTETQYF	TGCGCCAGCAGCCAAGATCAGGCAGGGACGGAGACCCAGTACTTC
TRBV4-3	TRBD2	TRBJ2-1	few	15	CASSQGLAWYNEQFF	TGCGCCAGCAGCCAAGGACTAGCTTGGTACAATGAGCAGTTCTTC
TRBV29-1	TRBD2	TRBJ2-3	many	14	CSVTSGGRSDTQYF	TGCAGCGTCACTAGCGGGGGGAGGTCAGATACGCAGTATTTT
TRBV20-1	TRBD2	TRBJ2-3	NA	14	CSAQALAARDTQYF	TGCAGTGCCCAAGCACTAGCGGCGCGAGATACGCAGTATTTT
TRBV20-1	NA	TRBJ1-5	NA	13	CSARDSGNQPQHF	TGCAGTGCTAGAGATAGTGGCAATCAGCCCCAGCATTTT
TRBV19	NA	TRBJ1-5	NA	13	CASSRGAFRPQHF	TGTGCCAGTTCAAGGGGGGCGTTTCGGCCCCAGCATTTT
TRBV2	NA	TRBJ2-1	many	15	CASSENRAVRHEQFF	TGTGCCAGCAGTGAAAATCGAGCGGTTCGGCATGAGCAGTTCTTC
TRBV2	NA	TRBJ1-5	few	13	CASSESRRQPQHF	TGTGCCAGCAGTGAATCCAGGAGACAGCCCCAGCATTTT
TRBV5-1	NA	TRBJ2-1	few	16	CASSWGGGQKYNEQFF	TGCGCCAGCAGCTGGGGGGGGGGCCAAAAATACAATGAGCAGTTCTTC
TRBV20-1	NA	TRBJ2-2	NA	18	CSARTRVRGPSRTGGLFF	TGCAGTGCTAGAACTCGGGTCAGGGGCCCCTCGCGTACCGGGGGGCTGTTTTTT